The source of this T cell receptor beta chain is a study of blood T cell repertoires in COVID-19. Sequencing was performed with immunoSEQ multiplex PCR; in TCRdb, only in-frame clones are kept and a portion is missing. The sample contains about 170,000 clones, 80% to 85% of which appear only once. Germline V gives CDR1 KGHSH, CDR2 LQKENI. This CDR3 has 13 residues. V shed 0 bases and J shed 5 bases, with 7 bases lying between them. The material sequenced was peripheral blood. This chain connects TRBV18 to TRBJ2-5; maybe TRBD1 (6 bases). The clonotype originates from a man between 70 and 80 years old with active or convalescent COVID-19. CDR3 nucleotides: TGTGCCAGCTCACCACCGGGGGCGGAGACCCAGTACTTC. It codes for CASSPPGAETQYF. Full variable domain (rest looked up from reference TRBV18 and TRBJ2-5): NAGVMQNPRHLVRRRGQEARLRCSPMKGHSHVYWYRQLPEEGLKFMVYLQKENIIDESGMPKERFSAEFPKEGPSILRIQQVVRGDSAAYFCASSPPGAETQYFGPGTRLLVL.